This is a list of T cell receptor beta chains from one sample in a study of T-cell memory formation after mild COVID-19. TCRdb fed the 5' RACE reads into MiXCR, producing one record per CDR3 protein. The table has about 250,000 distinct CDR3 sequences, roughly 18% seen once; the top ten hold about 21%. The source material was PBMCs or a T cell subset sorted from them (not recorded which). The receptors stem from a man between 18 and 29 years old who had mild COVID-19 (a few samples of this study predate the infection). Cell type and time point are not known. Both conserved end residues are part of each CDR3. The D gene is left open where the match is weak. Size tells how often a clone was seen (once, few, many) or the class of an expanded clone, and some rows leave it out.

CDR3nt | CDR3aa | v_gene | len | j_gene | d_gene | abundance
TGTGCCAGCAGTTTTGGGACAGGGCTGAATACGCAGTATTTT | CASSFGTGLNTQYF | TRBV12-3/TRBV12-4 | 14 | TRBJ2-3 | TRBD1 | -
TGTGCCAGCACCAACCGACCAGATACGCAGTATTTT | CASTNRPDTQYF | TRBV5-5 | 12 | TRBJ2-3 | - | -
TGTGCCAGCAGCCCTACCACCACTGAAGCTTTCTTT | CASSPTTTEAFF | TRBV6-2/TRBV6-3 | 12 | TRBJ1-1 | - | -
TGTGCCAGCAGCCGGGACAGAACCACAGATACGCAGTATTTT | CASSRDRTTDTQYF | TRBV9 | 14 | TRBJ2-3 | TRBD1 | few
TGCGCCAGCAGCTGGCGGAGCGGGGAAGAGACCCAGTACTTC | CASSWRSGEETQYF | TRBV5-1 | 14 | TRBJ2-5 | TRBD2 | -
TGCGCCAGCAGCCAAGAGGCTCGGGGGTCCTACGAGCAGTACTTC | CASSQEARGSYEQYF | TRBV4-3 | 15 | TRBJ2-7 | - | -
TGTGCCAGCAGCTTGGCCCCCGGGACAGGGAAATACAATGAGCAGTTCTTC | CASSLAPGTGKYNEQFF | TRBV5-6 | 17 | TRBJ2-1 | TRBD1 | few
TGTGCCAGCAGCTCGTCCAGCGCGCAGGTTTTGGGCGAAAAACTGTTTTTT | CASSSSSAQVLGEKLFF | TRBV7-2 | 17 | TRBJ1-4 | - | few
TGCGCCAGCAGCCAAGATTGGGGGGAAAAACTGTTTTTT | CASSQDWGEKLFF | TRBV4-3 | 13 | TRBJ1-4 | - | many
TGTGCCAGCAGCTTAAACGCGGCAGAAGGGCCCCTAAACATTCAGTACTTC | CASSLNAAEGPLNIQYF | TRBV7-3 | 17 | TRBJ2-4 | - | many
TGCGCCAGCAGCTTTCATCCCGAGAACACTGAAGCTTTCTTT | CASSFHPENTEAFF | TRBV5-1 | 14 | TRBJ1-1 | - | -